Given below is one T cell receptor beta chain in context. Peripheral blood was drawn, approximately 10 milliliters per donor. V was pared by 5 bases and J by 2 bases, with 4 bases of the junction left unmatched. The CDR3 has 14 amino acids. Germline loops: CDR1 SGDLS, CDR2 YYNGEE. The data derive from a study of blood T cells in healthy people across ages. With a J-beta primer mix and a sample-barcoded 5' primer, a second PCR ran about 6 to 11 cycles. TCRdb analysed the 5' RACE reads with MiXCR anew, one entry per CDR3 protein. The table has around 1,000,000 distinct CDR3 sequences, around 25% seen once. The same specimen was also included in a second study, on T cells of mothers and their children. That publication notes: Extraction yielded RNA that went, in full, into cDNA synthesis at roughly 1.5 ug per 15 ul. In related and unrelated pairs alike, thymic selection shapes TCR recombination output, with inherited differences minor. A slight, non-significant increase in overlap was found for related mother-child pairs relative to unrelated pairs.

This chain uses TRBV9 with TRBJ2-7, with TRBD1 matching over 10 bases. The specimen sequenced was blood. The clonotype originates from a girl aged 2 to 9 in good health. The DNA of the CDR3 is TGTGCCAGCAGTGAGACAGGGGGCACCTACGAGCAGTACTTC. Its translation: CASSETGGTYEQYF.